The entry that follows covers one T cell receptor (beta chain) sequence. Assay: immunoSEQ multiplex PCR; the TCRdb copy retains only in-frame clones and omits some. The sample records about 58,000 clones, around 93% being singletons. Relapse after autologous stem cell transplantation occurred in every patient, and brentuximab vedotin exposure varied. These data belong to a study of PD-1 blockade in classical Hodgkin lymphoma. The germline V gene encodes CDR1 SEHNR and CDR2 FQNEAQ (reference sequence). There are 15 residues in the CDR3. The junction had 5 bases not matched to a gene; V was cut back by 5 bases and J by 1 base.

The J gene is TRBJ1-1, the V gene TRBV7-9; TRBD1 matches 9 bases. The sequence was obtained from a human donor with classical Hodgkin lymphoma. The sequencing used peripheral blood mononuclear cells (PBMCs), collected before the second cycle of nivolumab. The CDR3, as DNA: TGTGCCAGCAGCGAGCGGACAGGGGCGAACACTGAAGCTTTCTTT. This sequence encodes CASSERTGANTEAFF.